The rows below give T cell receptor beta chains drawn from one sample of a study of cytomegalovirus exposure and HLA in healthy donors. Sequencing used immunoSEQ multiplex PCR; TCRdb keeps in-frame clones, though not all of them. Of 180,000 or so clones listed, 75% to 85% are singletons. The sequencing sample was made of PBMCs. The origin of the receptors is a woman between 18 and 30 years old in good health and CMV-seropositive. CDR3s leave out the opening cysteine and the closing phenylalanine or tryptophan. A D gene is named only where the DNA matches it firmly.

v_gene,d_gene,CDR3aa
TRBV25-1,-,ASSEYGSGYT
TRBV10-1,-,ASRRSSPNYSDTQY
TRBV27,-,ASSLSQGNQPQH
TRBV15,TRBD1,ATSRVPRTGPGNTIY
TRBV7-8,-,ASSFQTGQSSYEQY
TRBV27,TRBD1,ASSPRTGGSEQY
TRBV6-5,-,ASSYSEVDGYNEQF
TRBV15,TRBD1,ATSSLGTGGSEQY
TRBV5-1,-,ASEFGGGRDTQY
TRBV6-1,TRBD2,ASSEETWTSVGEQY
TRBV15,TRBD1,ATSRDPGQYGYT
TRBV6-1,-,ASSELGLFAF
TRBV4-2,TRBD1,ASSQPGTDGGEKLF
TRBV9,TRBD1,ASSVGTGGEKLF
TRBV19,TRBD1,ASTEGTGGDLAKNIQY
TRBV5-1,-,ASSLDGGSGRREAF
TRBV7-9,TRBD1,ASSLRTGGRGYT
TRBV2,-,ASTRQGGHEQY
TRBV19,TRBD1,ASSGDREGNTEAF
TRBV4-3,TRBD2,ASSQAGGEETQY
TRBV7-9,-,AVERVSTNEKLF
TRBV7-3,-,AGGYWGPKNIQY
TRBV6-5,-,ASSYGANSPLH